Each of the 22 T cell receptor beta chains below was sequenced from the same sample in a study of blood T cell repertoires in COVID-19. The repertoire was sequenced with immunoSEQ multiplex PCR; TCRdb's copy has only in-frame clones and lacks some. This table holds around 170,000 clones, around 85% found once. Sequencing was carried out using peripheral blood. These receptors were taken from a woman aged 70 to 79 with acute or convalescent COVID-19.

A few counts support this clone. The chain is built from TRBV5-8 and TRBJ1-1; D is ambiguous. The V end lost 0 bases, the J end lost 7 bases, and 4 bases lay between the germline ends. Germline V gene sequence: CDR1 SGHTS, CDR2 YDEGEE. The CDR3 is made up of 11 amino acids. In nucleotides, the CDR3 is TGTGCCAGCAGCTTGGAATATGAAGCTTTCTTT. Protein: CASSLEYEAFF.

CDR3 residues: CASSYAGQFYEQYF. CDR3 DNA sequence: TGTGCCAGCAGTTACGCCGGTCAATTCTACGAGCAGTACTTC. V is TRBV6-6 and J is TRBJ2-7; no definite D call. CDR3 length: 14 residues. From germline, CDR1 is MNHNY and CDR2 SVGAGI (reference sequence). Between the trimmed V and J ends, which lost 2 bases and 3 bases, there was a span of 11 bases.

V gene TRBV4-3 combines with J gene TRBJ1-1, with 10 bases fitting TRBD1. From germline, CDR1 is LGHNA and CDR2 YSLEER. The CDR3 sequence is 16 residues long. Trimming removed 1 base from V and 7 bases from J; junction bases left unmatched: 9. Here the CDR3 reads CASSQGPDRGRGEAFF. The CDR3 region has the DNA TGCGCCAGCAGCCAAGGGCCAGACAGGGGGCGGGGTGAAGCTTTCTTT.

The chain links TRBV30 to TRBJ2-1; D perhaps matches TRBD2 (5 bases). Germline loops: CDR1 GTSNPN, CDR2 SVGIG (reference sequence). This CDR3 contains 13 residues. V was clipped by 1 base and J by 6 bases, with 10 bases between them. CDR3 sequence: CAWSDGSVNEQFF. The CDR3 DNA reads TGTGCCTGGAGTGATGGTAGCGTCAATGAGCAGTTCTTC.

The chain carries TRBV3-1 (or the pseudogene TRBV3-2) and TRBJ1-5, with D possibly TRBD1 on 6 matching bases. The germline V gene has CDR1 LGHDT and CDR2 YNNKEL (reference sequence). The CDR3 length is 15 residues. The V gene lost 4 bases and the J gene lost 4 bases, with 14 bases spanning the gap. The CDR3 loop is CASSPRDTQNQPQHF. The CDR3 coding sequence is TGTGCCAGCAGCCCCCGGGACACCCAGAATCAGCCCCAGCATTTT.

The CDR3 bases are TGTGCCAGCAGCTTAGGGGGAGTTTTGGGTAATGAGCAGTTCTTC. Residues: CASSLGGVLGNEQFF. The chain combines TRBV7-8 with TRBJ2-1, with D perhaps matching TRBD2 (5 bases). The germline CDR1 and CDR2 sequences are SGHVS and FQNEAQ. The CDR3 loop spans 15 amino acids. Trimming removed 1 base at V and 7 bases at J, with 14 bases between.

The chain is built from TRBV28 and TRBJ2-7; D possibly corresponds to TRBD1 (6 bases). V was trimmed by 7 bases and J by 3 bases, leaving 13 bases between them. CDR1 and CDR2 from the germline V gene are MDHEN and SYDVKM. The CDR3 runs 13 residues. The CDR3 sequence is CASMAGTIYEQYF. For the CDR3, the DNA is TGTGCCAGCATGGCAGGGACAATCTACGAGCAGTACTTC.

The gene calls are TRBV5-1 and TRBJ1-2; 9 nucleotides match TRBD1. Germline CDR1 is SGHRS and CDR2 is YFSETQ. This CDR3 is 16 amino acids long. The V gene end was trimmed by 0 bases and the J gene end by 3 bases; junction bases not matched to a gene: 6. This chain's CDR3 is CASSLVSGTGYYGYTF. As DNA, the CDR3 is TGCGCCAGCAGCTTGGTTTCCGGGACAGGGTACTATGGCTACACCTTC.

The chain recombines TRBV5-4 with TRBJ2-1; D unresolved. The V gene's germline CDR1 is SGHNT and CDR2 YYREEE (reference sequence). The CDR3 is 14 amino acids. V shed 1 base and J shed 5 bases, with 10 bases lying between them. For the CDR3, the DNA is TGTGCCAGCAGCTTGCAGACTTCCCACAATGAGCAGTTCTTC. It translates to CASSLQTSHNEQFF.

The rearrangement uses TRBV5-6 and TRBJ1-1; 7 bases are shared with TRBD1. Per the germline V gene, CDR1 is SGHDT and CDR2 is YYEEEE. Germline trimming cut 5 bases from V and 0 bases from J; bases unmatched to any gene: 10. CDR3 size: 16 residues. CDR3 protein: CASRLTGTAMNTEAFF. The CDR3 DNA is TGTGCCAGCAGATTGACAGGGACGGCTATGAACACTGAAGCTTTCTTT.

J is TRBJ1-1 and V is TRBV27; D may be TRBD1 (6 bases). V was cut by 2 bases and J by 1 base, with 8 bases left in between. CDR1 and CDR2 from the germline V gene are MNHEY and SMNVEV (reference sequence). The CDR3 has 14 residues. CDR3 sequence reads: CASSLRGANTEAFF. As DNA, the CDR3 is TGTGCCAGCAGTTTACGGGGGGCGAACACTGAAGCTTTCTTT.

The chain carries TRBV7-3 and TRBJ2-2; D is possibly TRBD2 (5 bases). The CDR3 sequence is 14 residues long. V lost 0 bases, J lost 5 bases, and 7 bases lay in between. Germline lookup yields CDR1 SGHTA and CDR2 FQGTGA. CDR3 in amino acids: CASSLTRETGELFF. CDR3 in DNA: TGTGCCAGCAGCTTAACGAGGGAAACCGGGGAGCTGTTTTTT.

This sequence joins TRBV27 and TRBJ1-2; no definite D call. Trimming removed 6 bases at V and 1 base at J, with 6 bases between. The CDR3 is 12 residues long. The germline gives CDR1 MNHEY, CDR2 SMNVEV (reference sequence). CDR3 residues: CASSPNNYGYTF. DNA for the CDR3: TGTGCCAGCAGCCCAAATAACTATGGCTACACCTTC.

The J gene is TRBJ2-2, the V gene TRBV10-3, with D perhaps TRBD2 (6 bases). Trimming removed 7 bases from V and 5 bases from J, with 11 bases in between. The CDR3 runs to 13 residues. Germline assignment: CDR1 ENHRY and CDR2 SYGVKD. The chain's CDR3 is CAIMAGMTGELFF. CDR3 coding DNA: TGTGCCATCATGGCGGGGATGACCGGGGAGCTGTTTTTT.

The rearrangement uses TRBV18 and TRBJ2-1, with 8 bases lining up with TRBD2. The CDR3 is made up of 15 amino acids. With 3 bases clipped from V and 6 bases from J, the junction kept 7 bases outside the gene matches. CDR1 is KGHSH, CDR2 LQKENI, per germline. The CDR3 coding sequence is TGTGCCAGCTCACCTCTTGGCGGGAGGACCAATGAGCAGTTCTTC. The encoded protein is CASSPLGGRTNEQFF.

This chain connects TRBV19 to TRBJ1-2, with D uncertain. The CDR3 is made up of 19 amino acids. Trimming shortened V by 1 base and J by 2 bases, and 23 bases separated the two germline ends. Germline-derived CDR1 and CDR2 are LNHDA and SQIVND (reference sequence). The chain's CDR3 is CASSIVSGGLRRKNYGYTF. DNA of the CDR3: TGTGCCAGTAGTATAGTCTCAGGCGGGCTCAGGAGGAAGAACTATGGCTACACCTTC. The full variable domain, completed using reference TRBV19 and TRBJ1-2, is DGGITQSPKYLFRKEGQNVTLSCEQNLNHDAMYWYRQDPGQGLRLIYYSQIVNDFQKGDIAEGYSVSREKKESFPLTVTSAQKNPTAFYLCASSIVSGGLRRKNYGYTFGSGTRLTVV.

A remark on this clone: Other nucleotide sequences in the sample specify the same CDR3. V and J are TRBV5-6 and TRBJ1-6; D is unresolved. CDR1 is SGHDT, CDR2 YYEEEE, per germline. Trimming removed 6 bases at V and 0 bases at J, with 10 bases between. This CDR3 has 15 residues. The CDR3 coding sequence is TGTGCCAGCAACCGGAGGAGCTCCTATAATTCACCCCTCCACTTT. Amino acids: CASNRRSSYNSPLHF.

This clone showed up just a few times. This rearrangement joins TRBV25-1 to TRBJ1-4; D unclear. There are 15 residues in the CDR3. CDR1 is MGHDK, CDR2 SYGVNS, per germline. Trimming cost V 4 bases and J 8 bases, with 17 bases left between them. CDR3 coding DNA: TGTGCCAGCAGTGTACCAGGTAGCGGGTCGGAAAAACTGTTTTTT. The encoded protein is CASSVPGSGSEKLFF.

This chain links TRBV30 with TRBJ2-6; D is unclear. Deletions cut 4 bases from V and 0 bases from J, with 4 bases between. CDR1 and CDR2 (germline): GTSNPN, SVGIG (reference sequence). The CDR3 sequence is 13 residues long. The CDR3 is CAWTLSGANVLTF. The DNA of the CDR3 is TGTGCCTGGACTCTCTCTGGGGCCAACGTCCTGACTTTC.

The V and J genes are TRBV2 and TRBJ1-1; D unresolved. V was trimmed by 6 bases and J by 1 base, leaving 9 bases between them. The length of the CDR3 is 13 residues. CDR1 is SNHLY, CDR2 FYNNEI, per germline. The CDR3 DNA reads TGTGCCAGCAGATGGCGGCAGAACACTGAAGCTTTCTTT. This sequence encodes CASRWRQNTEAFF. Together with reference TRBV2 and TRBJ1-1, the CDR3 gives the full variable domain: EPEVTQTPSHQVTQMGQEVILRCVPISNHLYFYWYRQILGQKVEFLVSFYNNEISEKSEIFDDQFSVERPDGSNFTLKIRSTKLEDSAMYFCASRWRQNTEAFFGQGTRLTVV.

The chain links TRBV7-8 to TRBJ1-2, with a possible D match to TRBD1 (6 bases). The CDR3 consists of 13 residues. The germline V gene encodes CDR1 SGHVS and CDR2 FQNEAQ. V lost 5 bases and J 6 bases, leaving 13 bases between the germline ends. The CDR3 sequence is CASSRMGANGYTF. As DNA, the CDR3 is TGTGCCAGCAGCCGGATGGGGGCCAATGGCTACACCTTC.

The genes are TRBV18 and TRBJ2-5, with D unclear. Germline CDR1 KGHSH, CDR2 LQKENI. Trimming took 1 base from V and 1 from J, leaving 7 bases between them. The CDR3 consists of 14 residues. The CDR3: CASSPQRAQETQYF. CDR3 bases: TGTGCCAGCTCACCACAGAGAGCCCAAGAGACCCAGTACTTC.